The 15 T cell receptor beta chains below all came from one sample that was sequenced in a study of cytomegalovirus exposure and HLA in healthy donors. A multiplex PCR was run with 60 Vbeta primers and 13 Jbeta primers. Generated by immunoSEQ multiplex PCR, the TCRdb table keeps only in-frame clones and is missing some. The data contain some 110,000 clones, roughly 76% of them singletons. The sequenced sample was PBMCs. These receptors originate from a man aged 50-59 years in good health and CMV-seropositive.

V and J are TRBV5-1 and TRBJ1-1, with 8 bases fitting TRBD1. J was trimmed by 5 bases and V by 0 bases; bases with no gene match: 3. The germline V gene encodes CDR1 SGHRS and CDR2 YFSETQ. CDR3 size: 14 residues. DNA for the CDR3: TGCGCCAGCAGCTTGGCAGGGGGCGGTACTGAAGCTTTCTTT. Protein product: CASSLAGGGTEAFF.

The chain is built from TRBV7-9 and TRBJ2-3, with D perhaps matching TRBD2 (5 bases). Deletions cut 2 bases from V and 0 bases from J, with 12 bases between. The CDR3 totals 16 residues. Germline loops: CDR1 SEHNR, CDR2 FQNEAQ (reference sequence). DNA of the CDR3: TGTGCCAGCAGCTTATTTATTGGCGGGAGCACAGATACGCAGTATTTT. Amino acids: CASSLFIGGSTDTQYF.

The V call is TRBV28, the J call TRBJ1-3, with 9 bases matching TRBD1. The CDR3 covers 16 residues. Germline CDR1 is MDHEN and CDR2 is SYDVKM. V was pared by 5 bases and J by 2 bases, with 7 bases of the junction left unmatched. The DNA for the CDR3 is TGTGCCAGCAGTCTTACGGGACAGGGAGCTGGAAACACCATATATTTT. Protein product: CASSLTGQGAGNTIYF.

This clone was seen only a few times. CDR3 DNA sequence: TGTGCCAGTAGACTCGGTGGAGGAGAGACCCAGTACTTC. Protein: CASRLGGGETQYF. The chain employs TRBV19 and TRBJ2-5, with D possibly being TRBD2 (5 bases). Per germline, CDR1 LNHDA and CDR2 SQIVND (reference sequence). Trimming took 6 bases from V and 4 from J, leaving 12 bases between them. The CDR3 contains 13 residues. Full variable domain (outside the CDR3, taken from reference TRBV19 and TRBJ2-5): DGGITQSPKYLFRKEGQNVTLSCEQNLNHDAMYWYRQDPGQGLRLIYYSQIVNDFQKGDIAEGYSVSREKKESFPLTVTSAQKNPTAFYLCASRLGGGETQYFGPGTRLLVL.

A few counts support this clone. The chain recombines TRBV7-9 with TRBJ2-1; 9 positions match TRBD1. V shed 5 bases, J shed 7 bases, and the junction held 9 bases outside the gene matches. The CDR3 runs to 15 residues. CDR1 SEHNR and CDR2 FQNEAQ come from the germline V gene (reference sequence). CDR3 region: CASSRGTGSWNEQFF. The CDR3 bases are TGTGCCAGCAGCCGCGGGACAGGGTCGTGGAATGAGCAGTTCTTC.

The CDR3 coding sequence is TGTGCCAGCAGTGCAGAGGGCAGGGGGATCTCTGGAAACACCATATATTTT. Translating gives CASSAEGRGISGNTIYF. The genes are TRBV2 and TRBJ1-3; the match to TRBD1 covers 7 bases. The V gene end was trimmed by 4 bases and the J gene end by 0 bases; junction bases not matched to a gene: 9. In germline, CDR1 is SNHLY, CDR2 FYNNEI. The CDR3 contains 17 residues. Full variable domain (missing parts from reference TRBV2 and TRBJ1-3): EPEVTQTPSHQVTQMGQEVILRCVPISNHLYFYWYRQILGQKVEFLVSFYNNEISEKSEIFDDQFSVERPDGSNFTLKIRSTKLEDSAMYFCASSAEGRGISGNTIYFGEGSWLTVV.

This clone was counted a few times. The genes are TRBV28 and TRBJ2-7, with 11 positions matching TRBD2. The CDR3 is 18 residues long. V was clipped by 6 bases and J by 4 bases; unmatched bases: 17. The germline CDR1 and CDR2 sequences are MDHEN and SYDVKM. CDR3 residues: CASSYISGRADLPYEQYF. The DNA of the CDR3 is TGTGCCAGCAGCTACATTAGCGGGAGGGCCGACCTTCCTTACGAGCAGTACTTC.

As DNA, the CDR3 is TGTGCCAGCAGCCCAGGGGGAGGACTAGCGGTCCAAGAGACCCAGTACTTC. This sequence encodes CASSPGGGLAVQETQYF. V gene TRBV21-1 combines with J gene TRBJ2-5; TRBD2, the table's D call, was not compared with the DNA. TRBV21-1 is designated a pseudogene. CDR3 length: 17 residues.

The chain's CDR3 is CASSPRTGKTGELFF. The CDR3 nucleotides are TGTGCCAGCTCACCGCGGACAGGGAAGACCGGGGAGCTGTTTTTT. This chain uses TRBV18 with TRBJ2-2; TRBD1 aligns across 8 bases. The CDR3 totals 15 residues. After removal of 3 bases from V and 5 bases from J, the junction contained 5 bases not matched to a gene. Germline CDR1 reads KGHSH; CDR2 reads LQKENI.

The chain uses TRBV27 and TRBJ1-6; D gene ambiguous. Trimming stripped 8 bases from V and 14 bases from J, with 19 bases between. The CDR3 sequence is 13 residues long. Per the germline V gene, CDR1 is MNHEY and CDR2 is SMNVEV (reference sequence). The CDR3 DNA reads TGTGCCAGCCGAGCGGGTCGGGCCTGGGCCCTCCACTTT. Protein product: CASRAGRAWALHF.

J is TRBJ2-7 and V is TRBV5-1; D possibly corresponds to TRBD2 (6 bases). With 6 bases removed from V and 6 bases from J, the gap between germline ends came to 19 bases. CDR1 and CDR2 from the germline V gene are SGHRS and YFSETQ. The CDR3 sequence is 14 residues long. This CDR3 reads CASTAGTNYIEQYF. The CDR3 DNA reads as TGCGCCAGCACCGCGGGGACCAACTATATCGAGCAGTACTTC.

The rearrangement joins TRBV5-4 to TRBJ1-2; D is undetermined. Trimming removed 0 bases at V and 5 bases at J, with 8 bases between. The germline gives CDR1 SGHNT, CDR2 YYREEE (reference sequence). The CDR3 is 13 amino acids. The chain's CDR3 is CASSLDSLYGYTF. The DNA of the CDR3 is TGTGCCAGCAGCTTGGACAGTTTGTATGGCTACACCTTC.

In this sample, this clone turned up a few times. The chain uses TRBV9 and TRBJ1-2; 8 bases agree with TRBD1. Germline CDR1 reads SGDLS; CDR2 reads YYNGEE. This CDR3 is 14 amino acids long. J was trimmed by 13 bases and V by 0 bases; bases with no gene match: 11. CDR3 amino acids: CASSVAGTGERFTF. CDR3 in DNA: TGTGCCAGCAGCGTAGCCGGGACAGGCGAGCGTTTCACCTTC.

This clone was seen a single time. The CDR3 sequence: CATSSAAFGLGQGLNEQYF. The CDR3 DNA reads TGTGCCACCAGCAGTGCCGCCTTTGGATTGGGACAGGGGCTGAACGAGCAGTACTTC. This chain joins TRBV15 and TRBJ2-7; TRBD1 agrees at 10 bases. This CDR3 contains 19 residues. The germline V gene has CDR1 LNHNV and CDR2 YYDKDF (reference sequence). Unmatched junction bases numbered 19, after V lost 3 bases and J lost 5 bases. Full variable domain (remainder filled in from reference TRBV15 and TRBJ2-7): DAMVIQNPRYQVTQFGKPVTLSCSQTLNHNVMYWYQQKSSQAPKLLFHYYDKDFNNEADTPDNFQSRRPNTSFCFLDIRSPGLGDTAMYLCATSSAAFGLGQGLNEQYFGPGTRLTVT.

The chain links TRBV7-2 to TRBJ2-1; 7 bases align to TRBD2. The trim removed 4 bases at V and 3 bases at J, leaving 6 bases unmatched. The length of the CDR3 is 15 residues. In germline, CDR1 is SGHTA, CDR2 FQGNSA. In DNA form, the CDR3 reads TGTGCCAGCAGCTCTAAGTGGGGGGGCTACAATGAGCAGTTCTTC. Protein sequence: CASSSKWGGYNEQFF.